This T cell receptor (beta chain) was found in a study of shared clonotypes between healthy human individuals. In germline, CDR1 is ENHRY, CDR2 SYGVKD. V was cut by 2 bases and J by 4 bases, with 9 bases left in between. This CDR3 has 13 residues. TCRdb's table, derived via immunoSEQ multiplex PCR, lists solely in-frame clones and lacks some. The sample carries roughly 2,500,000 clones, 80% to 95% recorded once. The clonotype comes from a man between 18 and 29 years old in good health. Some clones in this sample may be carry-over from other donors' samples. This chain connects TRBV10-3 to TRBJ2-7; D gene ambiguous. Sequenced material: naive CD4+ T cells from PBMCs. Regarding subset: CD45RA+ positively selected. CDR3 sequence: CAISEASPYEQYF. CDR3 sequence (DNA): TGTGCCATCAGTGAGGCCTCCCCTTACGAGCAGTACTTC.